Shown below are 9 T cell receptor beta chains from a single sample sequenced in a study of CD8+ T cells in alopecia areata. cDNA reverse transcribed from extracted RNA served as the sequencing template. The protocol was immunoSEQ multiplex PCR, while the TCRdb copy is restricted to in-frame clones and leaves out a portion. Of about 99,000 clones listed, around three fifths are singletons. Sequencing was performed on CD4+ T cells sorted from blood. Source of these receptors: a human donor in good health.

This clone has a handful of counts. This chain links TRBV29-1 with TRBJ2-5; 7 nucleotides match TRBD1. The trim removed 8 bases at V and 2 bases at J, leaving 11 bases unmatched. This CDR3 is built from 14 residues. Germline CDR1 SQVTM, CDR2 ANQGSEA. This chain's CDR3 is CSFLGQANQETQYF. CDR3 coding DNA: TGCAGCTTCCTCGGACAGGCGAATCAAGAGACCCAGTACTTC.

The CDR3 sequence is CASSDPGKGRGPINEQFF. The CDR3 DNA is TGTGCCAGCAGTGATCCGGGCAAGGGCAGGGGGCCTATCAATGAGCAGTTCTTC. V is TRBV2 and J is TRBJ2-1; 8 positions match TRBD1. The ends lost 3 bases at V and 6 bases at J; junction bases unmatched: 16. The CDR3 loop spans 18 amino acids. Germline assignment: CDR1 SNHLY and CDR2 FYNNEI.

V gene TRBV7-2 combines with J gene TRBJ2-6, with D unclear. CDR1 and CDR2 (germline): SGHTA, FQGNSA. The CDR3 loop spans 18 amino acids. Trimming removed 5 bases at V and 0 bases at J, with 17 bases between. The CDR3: CASSHGAVKPSGANVLTF. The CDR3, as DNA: TGTGCCAGCAGCCATGGCGCAGTTAAACCCTCTGGGGCCAACGTCCTGACTTTC.

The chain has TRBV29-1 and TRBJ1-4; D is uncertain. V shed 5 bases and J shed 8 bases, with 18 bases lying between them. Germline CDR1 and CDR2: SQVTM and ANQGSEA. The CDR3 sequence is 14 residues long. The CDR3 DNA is TGCAGCGTTTTAACCGCGGGGATTGGGGAAAAACTGTTTTTT. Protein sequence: CSVLTAGIGEKLFF.

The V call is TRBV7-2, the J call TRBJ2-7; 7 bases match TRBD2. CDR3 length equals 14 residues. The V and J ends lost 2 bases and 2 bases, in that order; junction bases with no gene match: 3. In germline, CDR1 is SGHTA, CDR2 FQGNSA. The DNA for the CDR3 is TGTGCCAGCAGCTTACCCGGACTAGCCTACGAGCAGTACTTC. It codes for CASSLPGLAYEQYF.

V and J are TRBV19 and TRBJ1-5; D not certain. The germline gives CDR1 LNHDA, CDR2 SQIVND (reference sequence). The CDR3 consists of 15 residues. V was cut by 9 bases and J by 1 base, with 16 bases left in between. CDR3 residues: CASTTVDGSNQPQHF. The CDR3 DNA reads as TGTGCCAGCACAACAGTCGATGGGAGCAATCAGCCCCAGCATTTT.

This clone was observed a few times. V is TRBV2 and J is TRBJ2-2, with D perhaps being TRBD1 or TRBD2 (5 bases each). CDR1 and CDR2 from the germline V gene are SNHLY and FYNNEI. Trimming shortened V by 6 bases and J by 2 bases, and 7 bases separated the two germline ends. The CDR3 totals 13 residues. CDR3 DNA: TGTGCCAGCAGGGGACCTAACACCGGGGAGCTGTTTTTT. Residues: CASRGPNTGELFF.

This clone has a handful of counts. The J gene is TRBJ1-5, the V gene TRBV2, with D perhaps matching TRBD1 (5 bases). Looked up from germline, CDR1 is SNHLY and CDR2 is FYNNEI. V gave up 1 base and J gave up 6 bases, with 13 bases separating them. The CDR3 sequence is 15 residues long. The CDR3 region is CASSEGGARSQPQHF. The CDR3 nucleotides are TGTGCCAGCAGTGAAGGAGGGGCTCGCAGTCAGCCCCAGCATTTT.

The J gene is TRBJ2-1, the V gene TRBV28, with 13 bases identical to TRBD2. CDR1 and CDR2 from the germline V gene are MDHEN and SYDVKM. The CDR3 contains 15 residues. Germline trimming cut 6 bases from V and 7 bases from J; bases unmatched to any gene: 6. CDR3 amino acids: CASRPTSGGANEQFF. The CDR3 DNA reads TGTGCCAGCAGGCCCACTAGCGGGGGGGCTAATGAGCAGTTCTTC.